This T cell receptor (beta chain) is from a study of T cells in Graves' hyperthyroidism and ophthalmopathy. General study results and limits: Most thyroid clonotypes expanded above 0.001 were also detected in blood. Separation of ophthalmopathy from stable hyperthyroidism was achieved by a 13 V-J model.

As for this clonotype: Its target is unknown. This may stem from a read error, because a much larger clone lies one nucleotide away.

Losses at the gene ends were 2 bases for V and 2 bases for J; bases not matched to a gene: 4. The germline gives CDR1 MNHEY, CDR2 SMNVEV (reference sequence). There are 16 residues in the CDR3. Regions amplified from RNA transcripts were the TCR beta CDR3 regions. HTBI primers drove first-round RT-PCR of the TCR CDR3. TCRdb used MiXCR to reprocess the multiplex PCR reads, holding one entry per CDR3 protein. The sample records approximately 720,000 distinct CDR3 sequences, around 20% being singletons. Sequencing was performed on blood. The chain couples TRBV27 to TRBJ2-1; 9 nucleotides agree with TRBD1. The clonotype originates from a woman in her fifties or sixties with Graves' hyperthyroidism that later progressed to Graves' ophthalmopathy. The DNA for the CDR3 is TGTGCCAGCAGTTTACGGGGGACAGGGACCTACAATGAGCAGTTCTTC. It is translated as CASSLRGTGTYNEQFF.